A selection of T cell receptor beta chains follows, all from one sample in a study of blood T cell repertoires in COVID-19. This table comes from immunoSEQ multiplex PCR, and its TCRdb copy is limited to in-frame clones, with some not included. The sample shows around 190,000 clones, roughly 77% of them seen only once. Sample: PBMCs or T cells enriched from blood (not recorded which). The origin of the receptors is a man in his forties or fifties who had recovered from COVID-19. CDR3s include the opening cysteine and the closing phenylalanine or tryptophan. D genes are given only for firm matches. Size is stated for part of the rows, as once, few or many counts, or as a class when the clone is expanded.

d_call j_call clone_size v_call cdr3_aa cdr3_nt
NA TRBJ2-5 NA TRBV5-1 CASSLPGPQETQYF TGCGCCAGCAGCTTGCCAGGCCCTCAAGAGACCCAGTACTTC
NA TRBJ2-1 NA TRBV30 CAWSVPGADRFF TGTGCCTGGAGTGTACCAGGTGCCGACCGGTTCTTC
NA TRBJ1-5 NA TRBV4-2 CASSPEGGNQPQHF TGTGCCAGCAGCCCCGAGGGGGGGAACCAGCCCCAGCATTTT
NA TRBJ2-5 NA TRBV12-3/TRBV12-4 CASNRETQYF TGTGCCAGCAACCGGGAGACCCAGTACTTC
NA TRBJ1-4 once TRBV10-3 CAIRQGGGEKLFF TGTGCCATCAGACAGGGAGGGGGTGAAAAACTGTTTTTT
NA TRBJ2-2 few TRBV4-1 CASSQDRGTETRNTGELFF TGCGCCAGCAGCCAAGATCGCGGGACAGAAACTCGTAACACCGGGGAGCTGTTTTTT
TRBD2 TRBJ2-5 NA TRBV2 CASRVLAGGRETQYF TGTGCCAGCAGGGTACTAGCGGGAGGGAGAGAGACCCAGTACTTC
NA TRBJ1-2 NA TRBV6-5 CASRTVRYGYTF TGTGCCAGCAGGACAGTTCGTTATGGCTACACCTTC
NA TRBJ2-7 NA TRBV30 CAWSVGVTTYEQYF TGTGCCTGGAGTGTCGGGGTCACCACCTACGAGCAGTACTTC
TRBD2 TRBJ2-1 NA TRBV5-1 CASSPSTSGGSRNEQFF TGCGCCAGCAGCCCTTCTACTAGCGGGGGCTCTCGGAATGAGCAGTTCTTC
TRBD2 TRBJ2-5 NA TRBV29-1 CSVERQTSGNQETQYF TGCAGCGTTGAACGTCAGACTAGCGGGAACCAAGAGACCCAGTACTTC
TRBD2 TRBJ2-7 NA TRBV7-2 CASSLVPLAGYEQYF TGTGCCAGCAGCTTAGTGCCCCTAGCGGGGTACGAGCAGTACTTC
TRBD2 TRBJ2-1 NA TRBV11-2 CASSPYDTSGWNEQFF TGTGCCAGCAGCCCCTATGACACTAGCGGATGGAATGAGCAGTTCTTC
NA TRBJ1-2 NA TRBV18 CASSPPSGGYTF TGTGCCAGCTCACCACCCTCCGGGGGCTACACCTTC
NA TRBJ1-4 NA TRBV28 CASSLGTSPGGEKLFF TGTGCCAGCAGTTTAGGGACTTCTCCGGGTGGTGAAAAACTGTTTTTT
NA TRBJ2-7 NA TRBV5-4 CASSFRQNEQYF TGTGCCAGCAGCTTCCGACAGAACGAGCAGTACTTC
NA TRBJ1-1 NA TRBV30 CAWRTGVEAFF TGTGCCTGGCGTACAGGAGTTGAAGCTTTCTTT
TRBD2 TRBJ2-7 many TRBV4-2 CASSLGGGAGEQYF TGTGCCAGCAGCCTCGGGGGAGGAGCGGGGGAGCAGTACTTC
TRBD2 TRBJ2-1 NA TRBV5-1 CASSLAWAGGPDEQFF TGCGCCAGCAGCTTGGCCTGGGCGGGAGGGCCGGATGAGCAGTTCTTC
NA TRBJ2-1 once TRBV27 CASVGLGPRWPYNEQFF TGTGCCAGCGTAGGGTTGGGGCCCCGTTGGCCCTACAATGAGCAGTTCTTC
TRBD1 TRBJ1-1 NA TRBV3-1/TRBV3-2 CASNVRQGGTEAFF TGTGCCAGCAACGTCAGACAGGGGGGGACTGAAGCTTTCTTT
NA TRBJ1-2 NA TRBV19 CASSIGPGGLGGYTF TGTGCCAGTAGTATCGGCCCCGGGGGACTTGGAGGCTACACCTTC
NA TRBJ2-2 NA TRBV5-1 CASSLVGSELFF TGCGCCAGCAGCTTGGTTGGGTCGGAGCTGTTTTTT
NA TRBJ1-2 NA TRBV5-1 CASSRNQGPNYGYTF TGCGCCAGCAGCCGAAATCAGGGGCCTAACTATGGCTACACCTTC
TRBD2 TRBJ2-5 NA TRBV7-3 CASSLGLAGGGETQYF TGTGCCAGCAGCTTAGGGCTAGCCGGGGGAGGGGAGACCCAGTACTTC
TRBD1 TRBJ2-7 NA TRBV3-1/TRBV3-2 CASSHDRVSYEQYF TGTGCCAGCAGCCACGACAGGGTTTCCTACGAGCAGTACTTC
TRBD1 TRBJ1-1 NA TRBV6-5 CASSPRDREITEAFF TGTGCCAGCAGTCCACGGGACAGGGAGATCACTGAAGCTTTCTTT
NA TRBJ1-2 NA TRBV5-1 CASSTTGQSNYGYTF TGCGCCAGCAGCACGACTGGACAGAGCAACTATGGCTACACCTTC
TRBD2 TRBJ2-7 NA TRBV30 CAWSVSGTSGRQRSYEQYF TGTGCCTGGAGTGTATCCGGGACTAGCGGGAGACAGAGGTCCTACGAGCAGTACTTC
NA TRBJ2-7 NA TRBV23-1 CASSQEGDGLSYEQYF TGCGCCAGCAGTCAAGAGGGGGACGGTCTCTCCTACGAGCAGTACTTC
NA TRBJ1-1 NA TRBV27 CASSFWGLGDKNTEAFF TGTGCCAGCAGTTTTTGGGGATTAGGGGACAAGAACACTGAAGCTTTCTTT
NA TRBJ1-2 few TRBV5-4 CASARGEIPYGYTF TGTGCCTCCGCACGGGGAGAGATCCCCTATGGCTACACCTTC
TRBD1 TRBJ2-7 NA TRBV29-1 CSARTGVDYEQYF TGCAGCGCCCGGACAGGGGTTGACTACGAGCAGTACTTC
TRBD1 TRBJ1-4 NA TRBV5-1 CASSLEGTGFEKLFF TGCGCCAGCAGCTTGGAGGGGACAGGGTTTGAAAAACTGTTTTTT